A single sample gave rise to the 27 T cell receptor beta chains below, sequenced in a study of cytomegalovirus exposure and HLA in healthy donors. PCR primers comprised 60 Vbeta and 13 Jbeta primers. Clones were sequenced by immunoSEQ multiplex PCR, and TCRdb holds only the in-frame ones, with some missing. Of nearly 95,000 clones detected, less than 10% appear once; the ten largest clones hold about 2.3%. Material for sequencing was PBMCs. The receptors were sampled from a man aged 50-60 years in good health and CMV-seronegative.

There are a few counts of this clone. The rearrangement uses TRBV7-2 and TRBJ1-5; 9 bases match TRBD1. This CDR3 contains 16 residues. The junction had 5 bases not matched to a gene; V was cut back by 3 bases and J by 2 bases. Per germline, CDR1 SGHTA and CDR2 FQGNSA. CDR3 region: CASSLGTGGGNQPQHF. The CDR3 nucleotides are TGTGCCAGCAGCTTGGGTACAGGGGGCGGCAATCAGCCCCAGCATTTT.

The J gene is TRBJ2-2, the V gene TRBV19; 15 bases are shared with TRBD2. The length of the CDR3 is 16 residues. V was clipped by 10 bases and J by 5 bases; unmatched bases: 8. Germline loops: CDR1 LNHDA, CDR2 SQIVND (reference sequence). The CDR3 sequence is CATSRTSGGGTGELFF. The CDR3 nucleotides read TGTGCCACCTCTCGGACTAGCGGGGGGGGGACCGGGGAGCTGTTTTTT.

The table lists this clone with many counts. The chain joins TRBV7-9 to TRBJ2-1; TRBD1 is a possible D gene (7 bases). V was trimmed by 7 bases and J by 8 bases, leaving 18 bases between them. The germline V gene encodes CDR1 SEHNR and CDR2 FQNEAQ (reference sequence). The CDR3 extends over 14 amino acids. The CDR3 loop reads CASKRAGGADEQFF. The CDR3 coding sequence is TGTGCCAGCAAGCGGGCAGGGGGAGCGGATGAGCAGTTCTTC.

Only a few counts were recorded for this clone. This rearrangement joins TRBV2 to TRBJ1-6; D is unclear. CDR3 size: 12 residues. V was trimmed by 2 bases and J by 9 bases, leaving 5 bases between them. Germline CDR1 is SNHLY and CDR2 is FYNNEI. CDR3 nucleotides: TGTGCCAGCAGTGAACGGGGTTCACCCCTCCACTTT. It is translated as CASSERGSPLHF.

This clone turned up a few times. The junction departs from germline at one end; a sequencing error may be responsible. This chain links TRBV9 with TRBJ1-1; a weak D match, TRBD1 (6 bases). Germline lookup yields CDR1 SGDLS and CDR2 YYNGEE. This CDR3 has 13 residues. CDR3 in amino acids: CASSPQGFTEDFF. In DNA form, the CDR3 reads TGTGCCAGCAGCCCGCAGGGGTTCACTGAAGATTTCTTT.

The rearrangement joins TRBV11-2 to TRBJ2-1, with TRBD1 matching over 8 bases. Germline CDR1 reads SGHAT; CDR2 reads FQNNGV. The ends lost 5 bases at V and 9 bases at J; junction bases unmatched: 6. The CDR3 is 13 amino acids. CDR3: CASSLDRVGEQFF. DNA of the CDR3: TGTGCCAGCAGCCTGGACAGGGTTGGTGAGCAGTTCTTC.

The rearrangement joins TRBV28 to TRBJ1-5; D gene uncertain. This CDR3 has 11 residues. Germline V gene data show CDR1 as MDHEN and CDR2 as SYDVKM. V shed 5 bases and J shed 6 bases, with 5 bases lying between them. CDR3 sequence: CASSRAQPQHF. The CDR3 DNA reads TGTGCCAGCAGTCGAGCTCAGCCCCAGCATTTT.

The chain uses TRBV2 and TRBJ2-7; a possible D gene is TRBD2 (6 bases). The V and J ends lost 7 bases and 4 bases respectively, with 11 bases between them. CDR1 is SNHLY, CDR2 FYNNEI, per germline. The CDR3 is 12 residues long. The CDR3 DNA reads TGTGCCAGCACTTACGGGGGTTACGAGCAGTACTTC. Its protein product is CASTYGGYEQYF.

This clone is classed as medium-sized (0.01 to 0.1%). The chain employs TRBV5-4 and TRBJ2-7; TRBD2 matches 7 bases. The CDR3 is 15 residues long. Unmatched junction bases numbered 7, after V lost 4 bases and J lost 0 bases. CDR1 and CDR2 from the germline V gene are SGHNT and YYREEE (reference sequence). In DNA form, the CDR3 reads TGTGCCAGCAGCCGAGCGGGACCAATCTCCTACGAGCAGTACTTC. As protein: CASSRAGPISYEQYF.

This clone was detected only a few times. The chain employs TRBV7-8 and TRBJ1-3, with D perhaps matching TRBD1 (6 bases). V was shortened by 5 bases and J by 4 bases, with 18 bases between the two germline ends. This CDR3 has 16 amino acids. The germline CDR1 and CDR2 sequences are SGHVS and FQNEAQ. The CDR3 protein is CASSPKAQGRGNTIYF. Here the CDR3 DNA reads TGTGCCAGCAGCCCAAAGGCGCAGGGGCGAGGAAACACCATATATTTT.

This clone was seen only a few times. V is TRBV11-2 and J is TRBJ2-7; D might be TRBD1 (6 bases). Germline V gene data show CDR1 as SGHAT and CDR2 as FQNNGV. The CDR3 has 13 amino acids. Between the trimmed V and J ends, which lost 7 bases and 1 base, there was a span of 11 bases. CDR3 DNA: TGTGCCAGCACCCGTGACAGGTCCTACGAGCAGTACTTC. It encodes CASTRDRSYEQYF.

The genes are TRBV27 and TRBJ2-7, with TRBD2 identical over 12 bases. CDR3 length: 19 residues. After removal of 3 bases from V and 6 bases from J, the junction contained 18 bases not matched to a gene. Germline CDR1 reads MNHEY; CDR2 reads SMNVEV (reference sequence). The CDR3 loop is CASSFHSPPATSGSFEQYF. The CDR3 region has the DNA TGTGCCAGCAGTTTTCATTCCCCTCCTGCGACTAGCGGGAGTTTCGAGCAGTACTTC.

V and J are TRBV7-2 and TRBJ2-5, with 8 bases lining up with TRBD1. This CDR3 comprises 15 residues. CDR1 SGHTA and CDR2 FQGNSA come from the germline V gene. Trimming took 4 bases from V and 2 from J; bases not matched to a gene: 6. CDR3 amino acids: CASSSGTGRQETQYF. DNA for the CDR3: TGTGCCAGCAGCTCAGGGACAGGAAGACAAGAGACCCAGTACTTC.

This chain uses TRBV6-5 with TRBJ2-5; D is possibly TRBD1 (5 bases). The germline V gene has CDR1 MNHEY and CDR2 SVGAGI. The CDR3 is 15 amino acids. Trimming stripped 6 bases from V and 2 bases from J, with 16 bases between. CDR3 in DNA: TGTGCCAGCAGCCAAGGGGTAGGGGTACAAGAGACCCAGTACTTC. Residues: CASSQGVGVQETQYF.

The V and J genes are TRBV5-1 and TRBJ2-7; 10 bases map to TRBD1. This CDR3 has 16 amino acids. Germline trimming cut 4 bases from V and 1 base from J; bases unmatched to any gene: 8. Per the germline V gene, CDR1 is SGHRS and CDR2 is YFSETQ. This CDR3 reads CASSPGTGASSYEQYF. Written as DNA, the CDR3 is TGCGCCAGCAGCCCCGGGACAGGGGCTAGTTCCTACGAGCAGTACTTC.

The chain is built from TRBV19 and TRBJ2-1, with a possible D match to TRBD1 (6 bases). CDR1 LNHDA and CDR2 SQIVND come from the germline V gene (reference sequence). The CDR3 is 16 amino acids. V dropped 6 bases and J dropped 5 bases, with 20 bases sitting between them. CDR3 bases: TGTGCCAGTAGACGACCCGCGGACAGTAGAAACAATGAGCAGTTCTTC. This encodes CASRRPADSRNNEQFF.

This chain links TRBV11-2 with TRBJ2-3; the D gene is possibly TRBD2 (6 bases). V gave up 3 bases and J gave up 8 bases, with 12 bases separating them. This CDR3 is 13 amino acids long. The germline CDR1 and CDR2 sequences are SGHAT and FQNNGV. CDR3 in amino acids: CASSFPGRGTQYF. The CDR3 DNA sequence: TGTGCCAGCAGCTTCCCCGGGAGAGGTACGCAGTATTTT.

This clone came up a few times. V usage is TRBV21-1 and J usage is TRBJ1-5; the DNA was not compared with TRBD1, the D call given in the table. TRBV21-1 has pseudogene status. The CDR3 runs to 15 residues. CDR3 sequence (DNA): TGTGCCAGCAGCAACAGGACAGGGGGCTATCAGCCCCAGCATTTT. Its protein product is CASSNRTGGYQPQHF.

This clone came up a few times. The V gene is TRBV28, the J gene TRBJ1-5; the match to TRBD1 covers 7 bases. The CDR3 loop spans 13 amino acids. Germline loops: CDR1 MDHEN, CDR2 SYDVKM. V was clipped by 5 bases and J by 2 bases; unmatched bases: 0. The CDR3 DNA reads as TGTGCCAGCAGTGGGACAGGCAATCAGCCCCAGCATTTT. This codes for CASSGTGNQPQHF.

This chain joins TRBV28 and TRBJ2-2; unclear D gene. V lost 10 bases to trimming and J lost 4 bases, with 10 bases between them. This CDR3 region has 12 residues. CDR1 and CDR2 (germline): MDHEN, SYDVKM. The CDR3 sequence: CAISSPTGELFF. The CDR3 coding sequence is TGTGCCATTTCGTCCCCCACCGGGGAGCTGTTTTTT.

V usage is TRBV5-1 and J usage is TRBJ2-3, with 9 bases that match TRBD2. V trimming: 0 bases; J trimming: 1 base; junction bases outside the gene matches: 3. The CDR3 contains 16 residues. Per germline, CDR1 SGHRS and CDR2 YFSETQ. CDR3 loop: CASSLGLAEGTDTQYF. DNA for the CDR3: TGCGCCAGCAGCTTGGGACTAGCGGAGGGCACAGATACGCAGTATTTT.

This clone has just a few counts. This chain connects TRBV5-1 to TRBJ2-7; possible D gene TRBD1, 6 bases. There are 14 residues in the CDR3. The V end was cut by 0 bases, the J end by 5 bases, with 12 bases between. CDR1 and CDR2 (germline): SGHRS, YFSETQ. The CDR3: CASSLGDTYHEQYF. CDR3 DNA sequence: TGCGCCAGCAGCTTGGGGGACACGTATCACGAGCAGTACTTC.

In nucleotides, the CDR3 is TGTGCCAGCAGCCAAGTCGGGGGGGACAATGAAAAACTGTTTTTT. Amino acids: CASSQVGGDNEKLFF. J is TRBJ1-4 and V is TRBV4-2; D is possibly TRBD1 (5 bases). The germline gives CDR1 LGHNA, CDR2 YNFKEQ. The CDR3 is 15 amino acids. Trimming stripped 1 base from V and 5 bases from J, with 11 bases between.

About this clone itself: This sample also contains other DNA sequences that code for the same CDR3. V is TRBV5-6 and J is TRBJ1-2; a weak D match, TRBD1 (5 bases). Germline V gene sequence: CDR1 SGHDT, CDR2 YYEEEE. This CDR3 comprises 15 residues. Trimming removed 4 bases at V and 7 bases at J, with 20 bases between. In DNA, the CDR3 is TGTGCCAGCAGCCCCGACAGACTAGTTACGTTTGGCTACACCTTC. It translates to CASSPDRLVTFGYTF.

The V and J genes are TRBV7-2 and TRBJ2-2; D is uncertain. CDR1 is SGHTA, CDR2 FQGNSA, per germline. CDR3 size: 15 residues. The ends were cut back, 5 bases at V and 4 bases at J, with 14 bases in the middle. The chain's CDR3 is CASSAGVRFTGELFF. The CDR3 region has the DNA TGTGCCAGCAGCGCAGGTGTCCGATTCACCGGGGAGCTGTTTTTT.

The chain recombines TRBV5-1 with TRBJ2-5, with D possibly TRBD2 on 5 matching bases. Germline loops: CDR1 SGHRS, CDR2 YFSETQ. Deletions cut 4 bases from V and 1 base from J, with 14 bases between. This CDR3 contains 15 residues. For the CDR3, the DNA is TGCGCCAGCAGCCCCGACGGGATAATCCAAGAGACCCAGTACTTC. This translates into CASSPDGIIQETQYF.

The chain joins TRBV6-5 to TRBJ1-2; D is uncertain. The germline V gene encodes CDR1 MNHEY and CDR2 SVGAGI. The V end was cut by 0 bases, the J end by 6 bases, with 8 bases between. This CDR3 contains 13 residues. Written as DNA, the CDR3 is TGTGCCAGCAGTTACTCGACTGGAAATGGCTACACCTTC. Its translation is CASSYSTGNGYTF.